The 17 T cell receptor beta chains presented below share a single source sample, sequenced in a study of long-term antiretroviral therapy in people with HIV. Survey-level immunoSEQ v3.0 assays were run. The data were produced by immunoSEQ multiplex PCR, yet TCRdb's version contains in-frame clones alone and is incomplete. This table has about 24,000 clones, roughly 89% appearing once. Sample: unsorted PBMCs, taken 1.8 years before starting antiretroviral therapy. Source of these receptors: a man aged 45-65 years with HIV.

The CDR3 here is CASRSGRLGTDTQYF. The CDR3, as DNA: TGTGCCAGCAGGTCGGGGAGATTGGGGACAGATACGCAGTATTTT. This chain connects TRBV5-6 to TRBJ2-3; perhaps TRBD2 as D (5 bases). Germline loops: CDR1 SGHDT, CDR2 YYEEEE. V was cut by 5 bases and J by 3 bases, with 16 bases left in between. CDR3 length equals 15 residues. Drawing the rest from reference TRBV5-6 and TRBJ2-3, the complete variable domain is DAGVTQSPTHLIKTRGQQVTLRCSPKSGHDTVSWYQQALGQGPQFIFQYYEEEERQRGNFPDRFSGHQFPNYSSELNVNALLLGDSALYLCASRSGRLGTDTQYFGPGTRLTVL.

This clone has just a few counts. This chain joins TRBV6-5 and TRBJ2-7; 8 bases fit TRBD1. Trimming cost V 6 bases and J 2 bases; bases outside gene matches: 3. Germline V lookup: CDR1 MNHEY, CDR2 SVGAGI. The CDR3 runs to 13 residues. CDR3 bases: TGTGCCAGCAGACGGACAGGGACCTACGAGCAGTACTTC. It specifies CASRRTGTYEQYF.

This chain links TRBV7-3 with TRBJ2-3; a weak D match, TRBD2 (7 bases). Germline V gene data show CDR1 as SGHTA and CDR2 as FQGTGA. The CDR3 loop spans 17 amino acids. With 4 bases removed from V and 5 bases from J, the gap between germline ends came to 22 bases. In nucleotides, the CDR3 is TGTGCCAGCAGCTCCCCCCCGGGGGCGGGAGTAGGAGATACGCAGTATTTT. It specifies CASSSPPGAGVGDTQYF.

The V and J genes are TRBV6-6 and TRBJ2-1; D ambiguous. This CDR3 comprises 15 residues. V lost 2 bases and J lost 11, with 19 bases in between. Germline V lookup: CDR1 MNHNY, CDR2 SVGAGI (reference sequence). CDR3 bases: TGTGCCAGCAGTTACCTCACGTATTATGGCTTGAAGCAGTTCTTC. Residues: CASSYLTYYGLKQFF.

J is TRBJ2-1 and V is TRBV5-1; 7 bases line up with TRBD1. This CDR3 is built from 16 residues. The germline V gene encodes CDR1 SGHRS and CDR2 YFSETQ. V was clipped by 5 bases and J by 8 bases; unmatched bases: 16. The CDR3, as DNA: TGCGCCAGCAGGGAGGACGGACAGGACCTTTTCTATGAGCAGTTCTTC. This sequence encodes CASREDGQDLFYEQFF.

The chain carries TRBV19 and TRBJ1-1; tentative D call: TRBD1 (5 bases). The germline CDR1 and CDR2 sequences are LNHDA and SQIVND (reference sequence). The CDR3 has 14 residues. Trimming left V 4 bases short and J 3 bases short, with 12 bases between. The CDR3 nucleotides read TGTGCCAGTAGTAGGGGGGGAGCGGACACTGAAGCTTTCTTT. This sequence encodes CASSRGGADTEAFF.

The chain links TRBV5-1 to TRBJ1-6; possible D gene TRBD1, 6 bases. This CDR3 spans 16 amino acids. V was clipped by 7 bases and J by 6 bases, with 20 bases between them. CDR1 and CDR2 (germline): SGHRS, YFSETQ. The CDR3 DNA is TGCGCCAGCGCCGGGGGACACTCGAGCCCTAATTCACCCCTCCACTTT. Amino acids: CASAGGHSSPNSPLHF.

V and J are TRBV30 and TRBJ1-2, with D possibly being TRBD1 (6 bases). Looked up from germline, CDR1 is GTSNPN and CDR2 is SVGIG (reference sequence). V lost 2 bases and J 7 bases, leaving 20 bases between the germline ends. The length of the CDR3 is 15 residues. The CDR3 loop reads CAWSPTSGASGGYTF. The CDR3 region has the DNA TGTGCCTGGAGTCCTACGTCGGGGGCCTCCGGTGGCTACACCTTC.

The chain has TRBV19 and TRBJ1-5; D may be TRBD1 (5 bases). The CDR3 covers 15 residues. V shed 4 bases and J shed 6 bases, with 16 bases lying between them. CDR1 LNHDA and CDR2 SQIVND come from the germline V gene (reference sequence). CDR3 sequence reads: CASSKGRGLGQPQHF. The CDR3 bases are TGTGCCAGTAGTAAGGGAAGGGGTTTGGGTCAGCCCCAGCATTTT.

The rearrangement links TRBV11-2 to TRBJ1-6, with unresolved D. Germline V gene lookup returns CDR1 SGHAT and CDR2 FQNNGV. Trimming shortened V by 0 bases and J by 7 bases, and 4 bases separated the two germline ends. This CDR3 has 13 amino acids. The chain's CDR3 is CASSLDLNSPLHF. DNA for the CDR3: TGTGCCAGCAGCTTAGATCTGAATTCACCCCTCCACTTT.

The V gene is TRBV4-1, the J gene TRBJ2-7; the match to TRBD1 covers 10 bases. CDR3 size: 16 residues. V lost 1 base to trimming and J lost 6 bases; unmatched junction nucleotides: 9. Germline assignment: CDR1 MGHRA and CDR2 YSYEKL. In DNA form, the CDR3 reads TGCGCCAGCAGCCAAGCCGGGACAGGGGCCTTAAGCGAGCAGTACTTC. Encoded protein: CASSQAGTGALSEQYF.

V is TRBV27 and J is TRBJ2-6; 12 bases align to TRBD1. This CDR3 spans 17 amino acids. Germline V gene sequence: CDR1 MNHEY, CDR2 SMNVEV (reference sequence). The V and J ends lost 6 bases and 0 bases, in that order; junction bases with no gene match: 3. In DNA form, the CDR3 reads TGTGCCAGCAGCTGGGGACAGGGGGCCTCTGGGGCCAACGTCCTGACTTTC. As protein: CASSWGQGASGANVLTF.

This sequence joins TRBV7-3 and TRBJ2-1, with D unclear. The germline V gene has CDR1 SGHTA and CDR2 FQGTGA. V lost 5 bases, J lost 4 bases, and 12 bases lay in between. The CDR3 runs 14 residues. CDR3 sequence: CASSPRADYNEQFF. As DNA, the CDR3 is TGTGCCAGCAGCCCCCGGGCCGATTACAATGAGCAGTTCTTC.

This chain uses TRBV7-2 with TRBJ2-7; no clear D gene. Trimming stripped 5 bases from V and 2 bases from J, with 19 bases between. Germline V gene lookup returns CDR1 SGHTA and CDR2 FQGNSA. CDR3 length equals 16 residues. The CDR3 nucleotides are TGTGCCAGCAGCCCGAACATTGGGTTCCCTCCCTACGAGCAGTACTTC. This sequence encodes CASSPNIGFPPYEQYF.

CDR3 amino acids: CASSLRTGNTEAFF. CDR3 coding DNA: TGTGCCAGCAGCTTACGGACGGGGAACACTGAAGCTTTCTTT. This chain joins TRBV7-2 and TRBJ1-1; no clear D. Trimming took 2 bases from V and 1 from J, leaving 8 bases between them. The CDR3 contains 14 residues. Looked up from germline, CDR1 is SGHTA and CDR2 is FQGNSA.

The V gene is TRBV10-3, the J gene TRBJ2-3, with D possibly TRBD2 on 5 matching bases. The V gene's germline CDR1 is ENHRY and CDR2 SYGVKD. Trimming shortened V by 0 bases and J by 1 base, and 8 bases separated the two germline ends. The CDR3 contains 15 residues. The CDR3 reads CAISESRTGTDTQYF. The CDR3, as DNA: TGTGCCATCAGTGAGTCGAGGACTGGCACAGATACGCAGTATTTT.

The CDR3 sequence is CASTLLGGNTEAFF. The CDR3 region has the DNA TGCGCCAGCACCCTTTTGGGGGGGAACACTGAAGCTTTCTTT. This chain uses TRBV5-1 with TRBJ1-1; TRBD1 might be the D (5 bases). The CDR3 length is 14 residues. Trimming left V 6 bases short and J 1 base short, with 13 bases between. Per germline, CDR1 SGHRS and CDR2 YFSETQ.